What follows is one T cell receptor beta chain and its context. Participants came from around 25 US areas, aged about 18 to 95 years. This record belongs to a study of blood T cell repertoires in COVID-19. This table comes from immunoSEQ multiplex PCR, and its TCRdb copy is limited to in-frame clones, with some not included. The sample contains over 200,000 clones, 80% to 90% of which appear only once. The sequence derives from a woman aged 25 to 39 who had been exposed to COVID-19. What was sequenced was PBMCs or T cells enriched from blood (not recorded which).

The CDR3 sequence is CASSLPLTDYGYTF. In DNA, the CDR3 is TGTGCCAGCAGCTTACCGTTGACAGATTATGGCTACACCTTC. The chain uses TRBV7-2 and TRBJ1-2, with D possibly being TRBD1 (5 bases). This CDR3 has 14 residues. Germline lookup yields CDR1 SGHTA and CDR2 FQGNSA. Trimming took 2 bases from V and 5 from J, leaving 12 bases between them. Full variable domain (missing parts from reference TRBV7-2 and TRBJ1-2): GAGVSQSPSNKVTEKGKDVELRCDPISGHTALYWYRQSLGQGLEFLIYFQGNSAPDKSGLPSDRFSAERTGGSVSTLTIQRTQQEDSAVYLCASSLPLTDYGYTFGSGTRLTVV.